These T cell receptor beta chains were read from a single sample in a study of T cells after yellow fever vaccination. Using its own MiXCR run on the 5' RACE reads, TCRdb lists one record per CDR3 protein. The repertoire holds a few hundred thousand distinct CDR3 sequences, with roughly 8.4% as singletons. The sequencing used PBMCs, collected more than 35 days after the first yellow fever vaccination. The origin of the receptors is a man younger than 30 who received the YFV17D yellow fever vaccine. CDR3s include the opening cysteine and the closing phenylalanine or tryptophan. The D gene is left open where the match is weak. Size tells how often a clone was seen (once, few, many) or the class of an expanded clone, and some rows leave it out.

clone size: NA
D gene: TRBD1
V gene: TRBV4-1
J gene: TRBJ1-1
CDR3 protein: CASSHSRQGGTEAFF
CDR3 DNA: TGCGCCAGCAGCCACAGTAGACAGGGAGGCACTGAAGCTTTCTTT

clone size: many
D gene: TRBD1
V gene: TRBV11-2
J gene: TRBJ2-3
CDR3 protein: CASSLRHPGQGAGADTQYF
CDR3 DNA: TGTGCCAGCAGCTTACGGCACCCGGGACAGGGGGCTGGGGCAGATACGCAGTATTTT

clone size: few
D gene: NA
V gene: TRBV6-1
J gene: TRBJ1-4
CDR3 protein: CASSPPEGGNEKLFF
CDR3 DNA: TGTGCCAGCAGCCCCCCAGAGGGGGGTAATGAAAAACTGTTTTTT

clone size: NA
D gene: TRBD1
V gene: TRBV29-1
J gene: TRBJ2-5
CDR3 protein: CSQDRGETQYF
CDR3 DNA: TGCAGCCAGGACAGGGGTGAGACCCAGTACTTC

clone size: NA
D gene: NA
V gene: TRBV25-1
J gene: TRBJ2-1
CDR3 protein: CASSRRSGEQFF
CDR3 DNA: TGTGCCAGCAGCCGGCGCTCCGGTGAGCAGTTCTTC

clone size: few
D gene: NA
V gene: TRBV5-4
J gene: TRBJ2-5
CDR3 protein: CASSNNGQFSKTQYF
CDR3 DNA: TGTGCCAGCAGTAACAACGGACAGTTCTCGAAGACCCAGTACTTC

clone size: many
D gene: NA
V gene: TRBV5-1
J gene: TRBJ2-1
CDR3 protein: CASSLVQGPYNEQFF
CDR3 DNA: TGCGCCAGCAGCTTGGTTCAGGGCCCCTACAATGAGCAGTTCTTC

clone size: few
D gene: NA
V gene: TRBV6-1
J gene: TRBJ2-3
CDR3 protein: CASSGRLVPDTQYF
CDR3 DNA: TGTGCCAGCAGTGGAAGACTAGTTCCAGATACGCAGTATTTT

clone size: few
D gene: NA
V gene: TRBV5-1
J gene: TRBJ2-2
CDR3 protein: CASSLEASNTGELFF
CDR3 DNA: TGCGCCAGCAGCTTGGAGGCCTCGAACACCGGGGAGCTGTTTTTT

clone size: few
D gene: NA
V gene: TRBV19
J gene: TRBJ2-2
CDR3 protein: CASSLGFPGELFF
CDR3 DNA: TGTGCCAGTAGTTTAGGATTTCCCGGGGAGCTGTTTTTT

clone size: once
D gene: NA
V gene: TRBV5-5
J gene: TRBJ2-7
CDR3 protein: CASSLEGRLGSYEQYF
CDR3 DNA: TGTGCCAGCAGCTTGGAGGGCAGATTGGGCTCCTACGAGCAGTACTTC

clone size: few
D gene: NA
V gene: TRBV5-1
J gene: TRBJ2-3
CDR3 protein: CASVRGGSTDTQYF
CDR3 DNA: TGCGCCAGCGTCAGGGGGGGGAGCACAGATACGCAGTATTTT

clone size: NA
D gene: NA
V gene: TRBV2
J gene: TRBJ1-3
CDR3 protein: CASSASALSGNTIYF
CDR3 DNA: TGTGCCAGCAGTGCGTCAGCTCTGTCTGGAAACACCATATATTTT

clone size: NA
D gene: NA
V gene: TRBV4-2
J gene: TRBJ2-3
CDR3 protein: CASSPDGNVVDETQYF
CDR3 DNA: TGTGCCAGCAGTCCAGACGGGAACGTCGTTGATGAAACGCAGTATTTT

clone size: few
D gene: TRBD1
V gene: TRBV29-1
J gene: TRBJ2-6
CDR3 protein: CSVRTGAGANVLTF
CDR3 DNA: TGCAGCGTGAGGACAGGGGCTGGGGCCAACGTCCTGACTTTC

clone size: NA
D gene: NA
V gene: TRBV18
J gene: TRBJ2-5
CDR3 protein: CASSSTPGTEETQYF
CDR3 DNA: TGTGCCAGCTCATCGACGCCCGGGACTGAGGAGACCCAGTACTTC

clone size: few
D gene: TRBD2
V gene: TRBV7-2
J gene: TRBJ2-5
CDR3 protein: CASSPPRVERGVKTQYF
CDR3 DNA: TGTGCCAGCAGCCCCCCTAGGGTGGAGCGGGGGGTTAAGACCCAGTACTTC

clone size: NA
D gene: NA
V gene: TRBV7-2
J gene: TRBJ1-5
CDR3 protein: CASSPNVGGAGQPQHF
CDR3 DNA: TGTGCCAGCAGCCCAAATGTGGGGGGGGCGGGGCAGCCCCAGCATTTT

clone size: few
D gene: NA
V gene: TRBV4-1
J gene: TRBJ1-1
CDR3 protein: CASSQDRVEAFF
CDR3 DNA: TGCGCCAGCAGCCAAGATAGGGTTGAAGCTTTCTTT

clone size: NA
D gene: NA
V gene: TRBV12-3/TRBV12-4
J gene: TRBJ1-1
CDR3 protein: CVSSLIENTEAFF
CDR3 DNA: TGTGTCAGCAGTTTAATCGAGAACACTGAAGCTTTCTTT

clone size: NA
D gene: NA
V gene: TRBV5-1
J gene: TRBJ2-5
CDR3 protein: CASSLGQGYQETQYF
CDR3 DNA: TGCGCCAGCAGCTTGGGTCAGGGATATCAAGAGACCCAGTACTTC

clone size: NA
D gene: NA
V gene: TRBV7-6
J gene: TRBJ1-1
CDR3 protein: CASSIGQGNTEAFF
CDR3 DNA: TGTGCCAGCAGCATAGGGCAGGGGAACACTGAAGCTTTCTTT

clone size: many
D gene: NA
V gene: TRBV7-2
J gene: TRBJ2-6
CDR3 protein: CASRQKRGSGANVLTF
CDR3 DNA: TGTGCCAGCCGCCAAAAAAGGGGAAGTGGGGCCAACGTCCTGACTTTC

clone size: NA
D gene: TRBD2
V gene: TRBV7-2
J gene: TRBJ2-7
CDR3 protein: CASRPRLAGTYEQYF
CDR3 DNA: TGTGCCAGCAGGCCTAGACTAGCGGGCACCTACGAGCAGTACTTC

clone size: few
D gene: NA
V gene: TRBV11-2
J gene: TRBJ2-2
CDR3 protein: CASSSLIGAGAANTGELFF
CDR3 DNA: TGTGCCAGCAGCTCCCTCATCGGGGCAGGGGCGGCGAACACCGGGGAGCTGTTTTTT

clone size: NA
D gene: TRBD1
V gene: TRBV4-1
J gene: TRBJ2-7
CDR3 protein: CASSQVIRQGNHEQYF
CDR3 DNA: TGCGCCAGCAGCCAAGTCATTAGACAGGGAAACCACGAGCAGTACTTC

clone size: NA
D gene: TRBD1
V gene: TRBV5-1
J gene: TRBJ2-3
CDR3 protein: CASSPHLGTGTDTQYF
CDR3 DNA: TGCGCCAGCAGCCCCCACCTAGGGACAGGCACAGATACGCAGTATTTT

clone size: many
D gene: NA
V gene: TRBV6-1
J gene: TRBJ2-5
CDR3 protein: CASSPDPPWNQETQYF
CDR3 DNA: TGTGCCAGCAGTCCCGATCCCCCCTGGAACCAAGAGACCCAGTACTTC

clone size: NA
D gene: NA
V gene: TRBV20-1
J gene: TRBJ2-5
CDR3 protein: CSAPGPLGETQYF
CDR3 DNA: TGCAGTGCCCCAGGGCCTCTAGGAGAGACCCAGTACTTC

clone size: few
D gene: NA
V gene: TRBV30
J gene: TRBJ2-7
CDR3 protein: CAWSEPHYEQYF
CDR3 DNA: TGTGCCTGGAGTGAGCCTCACTACGAGCAGTACTTC

clone size: NA
D gene: NA
V gene: TRBV10-3
J gene: TRBJ2-3
CDR3 protein: CAISESLALGTQYF
CDR3 DNA: TGTGCCATCAGTGAGTCCCTGGCCCTCGGTACGCAGTATTTT

clone size: NA
D gene: NA
V gene: TRBV21-1
J gene: TRBJ1-5
CDR3 protein: CASPRQMGNQPQHF
CDR3 DNA: TGTGCCAGCCCGAGACAGATGGGGAATCAGCCCCAGCATTTT

clone size: many
D gene: TRBD2
V gene: TRBV5-1
J gene: TRBJ2-3
CDR3 protein: CASSLVGTSGSDTQYF
CDR3 DNA: TGCGCCAGCAGCTTGGTCGGGACTAGCGGTTCAGATACGCAGTATTTT

clone size: NA
D gene: NA
V gene: TRBV4-1
J gene: TRBJ1-5
CDR3 protein: CASSQERVRRPQHF
CDR3 DNA: TGCGCCAGCAGCCAAGAGAGGGTCCGGCGGCCCCAGCATTTT

clone size: few
D gene: TRBD1
V gene: TRBV6-1
J gene: TRBJ2-7
CDR3 protein: CASSEGQGANEQYF
CDR3 DNA: TGTGCCAGCAGTGAAGGGCAGGGGGCTAACGAGCAGTACTTC

clone size: many
D gene: NA
V gene: TRBV19
J gene: TRBJ1-1
CDR3 protein: CASSIDRRWTEAFF
CDR3 DNA: TGTGCCAGTAGTATAGATCGAAGGTGGACTGAAGCTTTCTTT

clone size: few
D gene: NA
V gene: TRBV5-1
J gene: TRBJ1-6
CDR3 protein: CASSLAGRGESPLHF
CDR3 DNA: TGCGCCAGCAGCTTGGCCGGCAGGGGAGAGTCACCCCTCCACTTT

clone size: many
D gene: NA
V gene: TRBV10-3
J gene: TRBJ2-3
CDR3 protein: CAIIKSPLPADTQYF
CDR3 DNA: TGTGCCATCATAAAGAGCCCCCTCCCCGCAGATACGCAGTATTTT

clone size: few
D gene: NA
V gene: TRBV12-3/TRBV12-4
J gene: TRBJ2-7
CDR3 protein: CASNARGPDYEQYF
CDR3 DNA: TGTGCCAGCAACGCGCGGGGACCCGACTACGAGCAGTACTTC

clone size: few
D gene: NA
V gene: TRBV7-9
J gene: TRBJ1-2
CDR3 protein: CAGSTRPRVLNYGYTF
CDR3 DNA: TGTGCCGGCAGCACACGACCCAGGGTCCTCAACTATGGCTACACCTTC

clone size: few
D gene: TRBD1
V gene: TRBV20-1
J gene: TRBJ1-1
CDR3 protein: CSASGTGRLNTEAFF
CDR3 DNA: TGCAGTGCTAGTGGGACAGGAAGATTGAACACTGAAGCTTTCTTT

clone size: few
D gene: NA
V gene: TRBV18
J gene: TRBJ1-1
CDR3 protein: CASSPFTGNTEAFF
CDR3 DNA: TGTGCCAGCTCACCATTCACAGGGAACACTGAAGCTTTCTTT

clone size: many
D gene: TRBD2
V gene: TRBV7-2
J gene: TRBJ2-3
CDR3 protein: CASSLLAGVGATQYF
CDR3 DNA: TGTGCCAGCAGCCTCCTAGCGGGGGTGGGGGCTACGCAGTATTTT

clone size: many
D gene: TRBD2
V gene: TRBV12-3/TRBV12-4
J gene: TRBJ2-3
CDR3 protein: CASWGGTDTQYF
CDR3 DNA: TGTGCCAGCTGGGGGGGGACAGATACGCAGTATTTT

clone size: NA
D gene: NA
V gene: TRBV7-9
J gene: TRBJ2-7
CDR3 protein: CASSLAAGLGYEQYF
CDR3 DNA: TGTGCCAGCAGCTTAGCGGCGGGGTTGGGCTACGAGCAGTACTTC

clone size: many
D gene: NA
V gene: TRBV6-1
J gene: TRBJ2-7
CDR3 protein: CASKTGPLSSYEQYF
CDR3 DNA: TGTGCCAGCAAAACGGGACCGCTGAGCTCCTACGAGCAGTACTTC

clone size: few
D gene: TRBD2
V gene: TRBV27
J gene: TRBJ2-2
CDR3 protein: CASSVRLAGGTGELFF
CDR3 DNA: TGTGCCAGCAGTGTCCGACTAGCGGGGGGGACCGGGGAGCTGTTTTTT

clone size: few
D gene: TRBD2
V gene: TRBV4-1
J gene: TRBJ2-5
CDR3 protein: CASSQDGAGEETQYF
CDR3 DNA: TGCGCCAGCAGCCAAGACGGGGCGGGGGAAGAGACCCAGTACTTC

clone size: NA
D gene: NA
V gene: TRBV24-1
J gene: TRBJ2-1
CDR3 protein: CATSEGRGTEQFF
CDR3 DNA: TGTGCCACCAGTGAGGGTCGTGGGACTGAGCAGTTCTTC

clone size: many
D gene: TRBD2
V gene: TRBV10-2
J gene: TRBJ2-2
CDR3 protein: CASRTSGGPGGELFF
CDR3 DNA: TGCGCCAGCCGAACTAGCGGGGGGCCGGGCGGGGAGCTGTTTTTT

clone size: NA
D gene: NA
V gene: TRBV5-1
J gene: TRBJ2-2
CDR3 protein: CASSLPTTNTGELFF
CDR3 DNA: TGCGCCAGCAGCTTGCCGACTACAAACACCGGGGAGCTGTTTTTT

clone size: NA
D gene: NA
V gene: TRBV20-1
J gene: TRBJ1-5
CDR3 protein: CSASLTRKDQPQHF
CDR3 DNA: TGCAGTGCTAGTCTGACTCGGAAGGATCAGCCCCAGCATTTT

clone size: few
D gene: TRBD1
V gene: TRBV15
J gene: TRBJ2-5
CDR3 protein: CATSRERGRETQYF
CDR3 DNA: TGTGCCACCAGCAGGGAAAGGGGGCGAGAGACCCAGTACTTC

clone size: NA
D gene: TRBD2
V gene: TRBV3-1
J gene: TRBJ2-3
CDR3 protein: CASSPTRTGGNYEQYF
CDR3 DNA: TGTGCCAGCAGCCCGACTCGGACGGGGGGAAATTATGAGCAGTATTTT

clone size: NA
D gene: NA
V gene: TRBV21-1
J gene: TRBJ2-5
CDR3 protein: CASSPRRSFSERGETQYF
CDR3 DNA: TGTGCCAGCAGCCCTCGAAGGAGTTTTAGCGAGAGGGGGGAGACCCAGTACTTC

clone size: NA
D gene: NA
V gene: TRBV7-3
J gene: TRBJ2-3
CDR3 protein: CASSLKGVGGTQYF
CDR3 DNA: TGTGCCAGCAGCTTAAAGGGGGTGGGAGGTACGCAGTATTTT